This T cell receptor (beta chain) is drawn from a study of T cells in Graves' hyperthyroidism and ophthalmopathy. TCR beta CDR3 regions were amplified from RNA transcripts. The study used the HTBI primer set for a first-round RT-PCR of the TCR CDR3. TCRdb processed the multiplex PCR reads anew with MiXCR; each CDR3 protein has one entry. The table includes tens of thousands of distinct CDR3 sequences, around 53% detected once. CDR1 and CDR2 from the germline V gene are DFQATT and SNEGSKA (reference sequence). With 2 bases removed from V and 7 bases from J, the gap between germline ends came to 11 bases. The CDR3 length is 12 residues.

Sequencing used blood. The TCR comes from a man in his forties with Graves' ophthalmopathy. V and J are TRBV20-1 and TRBJ1-2, with D perhaps TRBD1 (5 bases). The CDR3, as DNA: TGCAGTGCTAGATGGGGGGGAAGTGGCTACACCTTC. Its protein product is CSARWGGSGYTF.